A single TCR beta chain is shown here with its context. Its cognate antigen is unknown. This specimen belongs to a study of B cell selection in AIRE deficiency. Overall study findings and caveats: AIRE-deficient Tconv and Treg repertoires matched healthy donors in TCRBV, CDR3 length, diversity. Around 31% of healthy-shared Treg TCRbeta sequences appeared in patient Tconv cells. Of a few thousand shared Treg TCRbeta sequences, 30% to 40% were healthy-only, 9.3% patient-only.

Profiled with immunoSEQ multiplex PCR; TCRdb holds only in-frame clones, not every one. The sample gives approximately 24,000 clones, around 96% of which show up once; 0.15% to 0.2% is in the top ten. Sorting defined conventional CD4 T cells as CD4+CD127+. Controls came from healthy donors unrelated to patients. V was pared by 7 bases and J by 5 bases, with 18 bases between. Germline lookup yields CDR1 MDHEN and CDR2 SYDVKM. CDR3 size: 15 residues. The sample taken for sequencing was CD4+CD127+ conventional T cells sorted from PBMCs. This chain links TRBV28 with TRBJ2-1; a weak D match, TRBD2 (6 bases). The sequence came from a human donor in good health. CDR3 amino acids: CASTSGVADNNEQFF. In DNA form, the CDR3 reads TGTGCCAGCACCTCGGGGGTAGCGGATAACAATGAGCAGTTCTTC. Based on the CDR3 plus reference TRBV28 and TRBJ2-1, the full variable domain is DVKVTQSSRYLVKRTGEKVFLECVQDMDHENMFWYRQDPGLGLRLIYFSYDVKMKEKGDIPEGYSVSREKKERFSLILESASTNQTSMYLCASTSGVADNNEQFFGPGTRLTVL.